These 8 T cell receptor beta chains were sequenced from one sample in a study of blood T cell repertoires in COVID-19. Profiled with immunoSEQ multiplex PCR; TCRdb holds only in-frame clones, not every one. The sample records more than 150,000 clones, about 85% being singletons. Sequenced material: peripheral blood. These receptors were collected from a man in his 70s who had recovered from COVID-19.

The chain has TRBV4-1 and TRBJ2-1, with D perhaps TRBD1 (5 bases). CDR3 length: 17 residues. The V end lost 1 base, the J end lost 7 bases, and 20 bases lay between the germline ends. Germline lookup yields CDR1 MGHRA and CDR2 YSYEKL. CDR3 sequence: CASSQVFGAPRANEQFF. The CDR3 nucleotides are TGCGCCAGCAGCCAAGTGTTTGGGGCGCCGCGCGCTAATGAGCAGTTCTTC.

This clone was seen once. This chain links TRBV12-5 with TRBJ2-7, with D possibly being TRBD2 (5 bases). The CDR3 contains 15 residues. Trimming removed 3 bases at V and 6 bases at J, with 18 bases between. Per the germline V gene, CDR1 is LGHNT and CDR2 is FRNRAP. CDR3 sequence (DNA): TGTGCTAGTGGTTTTTCCGCTTCGACTATAACCGAGCAGTACTTC. This encodes CASGFSASTITEQYF.

The genes are TRBV19 and TRBJ2-7; a weak D match, TRBD2 (6 bases). Germline V lookup: CDR1 LNHDA, CDR2 SQIVND (reference sequence). The CDR3 runs to 15 residues. Trimming took off 9 bases at V and 4 bases at J, with 22 bases between the two ends. CDR3 nucleotides: TGTGCCAGACGGCTTAGGTCGGGAGCATCTTACGAGCAGTACTTC. It specifies CARRLRSGASYEQYF.

Only one count was recorded for this clone. V gene TRBV6-5 combines with J gene TRBJ1-1; D is perhaps TRBD1 (5 bases). Germline CDR1 MNHEY, CDR2 SVGAGI. V was cut by 11 bases and J by 4 bases, with 20 bases left in between. CDR3 length: 14 residues. This CDR3 is CASLNGGRITEAFF. The CDR3 DNA sequence: TGTGCCTCCCTCAACGGGGGAAGAATCACTGAAGCTTTCTTT.

The chain is built from TRBV18 and TRBJ2-5; 11 nucleotides line up with TRBD2. The CDR3 sequence is 19 residues long. Germline values: CDR1 KGHSH, CDR2 LQKENI. V shed 1 base and J 3 bases; nucleotides not matched to a gene: 13. For the CDR3, the DNA is TGTGCCAGCTCACCACTAGCGGGAGGGCCGGGACCAAGTAAAGAGACCCAGTACTTC. This encodes CASSPLAGGPGPSKETQYF.

This clone was seen once. V is TRBV18 and J is TRBJ2-3; 10 bases are a match to TRBD2. V dropped 6 bases and J dropped 5; count of bases not matched to a gene: 11. This CDR3 comprises 16 residues. Germline lookup yields CDR1 KGHSH and CDR2 LQKENI. The DNA for the CDR3 is TGTGCCAGCTCTCCCCGGGGCGTAGCGGGAGGAGATACGCAGTATTTT. This translates into CASSPRGVAGGDTQYF.

This chain links TRBV14 with TRBJ2-4, with D hard to call. The CDR3 contains 12 residues. Germline loops: CDR1 SGHDN, CDR2 FVKESK. Between the trimmed V and J ends, which lost 1 base and 9 bases, there was a span of 7 bases. CDR3 amino acids: CASSQVHSIQYF. CDR3 bases: TGTGCCAGCAGCCAAGTTCACAGCATTCAGTACTTC.

The count of this clone is one. This sequence joins TRBV5-1 and TRBJ2-7, with a tentative D call TRBD1 (6 bases). The V end was cut by 3 bases, the J end by 6 bases, with 19 bases between. Germline-derived CDR1 and CDR2 are SGHRS and YFSETQ. This CDR3 has 15 amino acids. The CDR3 DNA sequence: TGCGCCAGCAGCTCCGGACAGCCTGGTGGTGGCGAGCAGTACTTC. Translating gives CASSSGQPGGGEQYF.